The 2 T cell receptor beta chains given below trace back to one sample, sequenced in a study of blood T cell repertoires in COVID-19. Sequenced by immunoSEQ multiplex PCR; TCRdb stores in-frame clones only, minus some. The sample has a few hundred thousand clones; around 78% are singletons. The sample consisted of peripheral blood. Receptors were obtained from a man in his 60s who had recovered from COVID-19.

A few counts support this clone. This chain connects TRBV6-1 to TRBJ1-2; TRBD1 agrees at 8 bases. The CDR3 sequence is 16 residues long. Germline V gives CDR1 MNHNS, CDR2 SASEGT. V dropped 3 bases and J dropped 2; count of bases not matched to a gene: 8. The DNA for the CDR3 is TGTGCCAGCAGTGAGGGAAGGGACAGGCCAAACTATGGCTACACCTTC. Its translation: CASSEGRDRPNYGYTF.

This clone was recorded once. The chain combines TRBV19 with TRBJ1-6; a weak D match, TRBD1 (6 bases). The V end lost 6 bases, the J end lost 8 bases, and 17 bases lay between the germline ends. Per germline, CDR1 LNHDA and CDR2 SQIVND (reference sequence). The CDR3 is 15 amino acids. The CDR3 DNA sequence: TGTGCCAGTAGAATCACAGGGTCCGCGGATTCACCCCTCCACTTT. Protein sequence: CASRITGSADSPLHF.